This T cell receptor (beta chain) was found in a study of T cell responses to AZD1222 COVID-19 vaccine. Study-level findings and limits: Clonal diversity was possibly underestimated, and the donors were mostly white British, with more females. Across spike, vaccine-associated CD4 TCRs were found, dominant at 160-218 and 743-854. Every sample of the repertoires postdated the peak T cell response. Nearly half of the spike-specific TCRs reportedly recognize variant regions that carry no mutations.

Regarding this clone: Its antigen is unknown.

Trimming took 7 bases from V and 3 from J, leaving 19 bases between them. The CDR3 has 16 amino acids. Germline-derived CDR1 and CDR2 are KGHDR and SFDVKD. Produced via immunoSEQ multiplex PCR; TCRdb's table is partial and in-frame only. The data show over 100,000 clones, approximately 86% seen once. The source material was peripheral blood, sampled 28 days after the second AZD1222 dose. This receptor was taken from an adult who received the AZD1222 COVID-19 vaccine. The rearrangement joins TRBV24-1 to TRBJ2-3, with D perhaps TRBD1 or TRBD2 (5 bases each). The CDR3 loop reads CATSLGPRERTDTQYF. DNA of the CDR3: TGTGCCACCAGCCTGGGGCCCAGGGAGAGGACAGATACGCAGTATTTT.